Presented here are 14 T cell receptor beta chains from one specimen sequenced in a study of human T cells and chemical hapten exposure. Time point specified: patch test 1, 2 weeks after DPC sensitization. Treatment noted: therapeutic diphenylcyclopropenone sensitization with weekly scalp DPC. TCRdb re-called the RACE reads with MiXCR, one entry per CDR3 protein. The data hold about 360,000 distinct CDR3 sequences, with approximately 6.3% observed a single time. Sequenced here: whole blood, sampled in connection with sensitization to the hapten diphenylcyclopropenone (DPC). These receptors originate from a woman aged 18-29 years with alopecia areata. Some clones in this sample may be carry-over from other donors' samples.

Ten or more counts support this clonotype. The rearrangement uses TRBV18 and TRBJ2-3, with 7 positions matching TRBD2. The V gene end was trimmed by 2 bases and the J gene end by 9 bases; junction bases not matched to a gene: 8. Germline-derived CDR1 and CDR2 are KGHSH and LQKENI. This CDR3 contains 14 residues. CDR3 sequence: CASSPGEGAVTQYF. CDR3 in DNA: TGTGCCAGCTCACCAGGGGAGGGAGCAGTCACGCAGTATTTT.

There are a few counts of this clonotype. The chain joins TRBV5-1 to TRBJ1-1; weak D call: TRBD1 (6 bases). The CDR3 covers 15 residues. V gave up 4 bases and J gave up 4 bases, with 17 bases separating them. Germline V gene sequence: CDR1 SGHRS, CDR2 YFSETQ. The CDR3 DNA follows: TGCGCCAGCAGCCTGAGTCAGGGGCAGACCACTGAAGCTTTCTTT. As protein: CASSLSQGQTTEAFF.

This clonotype was observed a handful of times. V is TRBV7-9 and J is TRBJ2-1; 7 positions match TRBD2. The germline V gene has CDR1 SEHNR and CDR2 FQNEAQ (reference sequence). This CDR3 comprises 15 residues. After removal of 4 bases from V and 8 bases from J, the junction contained 11 bases not matched to a gene. The CDR3 loop is CASSSTTFRGDEQFF. The CDR3 DNA reads TGTGCCAGCAGCTCGACTACGTTTCGGGGGGATGAGCAGTTCTTC.

This clonotype was counted at least ten times. J is TRBJ2-1 and V is TRBV27, with TRBD2 matching 8 bases. The CDR3 contains 16 residues. With V trimmed by 4 bases and J by 0 bases, 5 bases remained unmatched. Germline assignment: CDR1 MNHEY and CDR2 SMNVEV (reference sequence). The chain's CDR3 is CASSSISGGSYNEQFF. The CDR3, as DNA: TGTGCCAGCAGTTCCATCAGCGGGGGCTCCTACAATGAGCAGTTCTTC.

The gene calls are TRBV20-1 and TRBJ2-1; 8 bases fit TRBD1. Germline CDR1 is DFQATT and CDR2 is SNEGSKA (reference sequence). This CDR3 region has 11 residues. V lost 6 bases to trimming and J lost 9 bases; unmatched junction nucleotides: 4. The CDR3 loop reads CSAIQGAEQFF. In nucleotides, the CDR3 is TGCAGTGCGATCCAGGGGGCTGAGCAGTTCTTC.

This chain uses TRBV11-2 with TRBJ2-1; D is uncertain. In germline, CDR1 is SGHAT, CDR2 FQNNGV. V dropped 3 bases and J dropped 4 bases, with 13 bases sitting between them. The CDR3 consists of 15 residues. Here the CDR3 reads CASSFGRSTYNEQFF. The CDR3 DNA is TGTGCCAGCAGCTTTGGAAGATCGACGTACAATGAGCAGTTCTTC.

This clonotype was found many times. The chain employs TRBV29-1 and TRBJ2-3; no clear D. The CDR3 is made up of 11 amino acids. CDR1 is SQVTM and CDR2 is ANQGSEA in the germline V gene. CDR3 protein: CTPARADTQYF. CDR3 DNA: TGCACGCCAGCACGGGCAGATACGCAGTATTTT.

This clonotype appeared a few times. The chain has TRBV5-4 and TRBJ2-1; the D gene is possibly TRBD2 (6 bases). The germline V gene has CDR1 SGHNT and CDR2 YYREEE (reference sequence). V was shortened by 1 base and J by 2 bases, with 13 bases between the two germline ends. The CDR3 length is 16 residues. The CDR3 reads CASSLWGDRAYNEQFF. CDR3 nucleotides: TGTGCCAGCAGCTTGTGGGGGGACCGAGCCTACAATGAGCAGTTCTTC.

The chain has TRBV7-2 and TRBJ2-3; 15 bases are shared with TRBD2. CDR3 length: 18 residues. Germline loops: CDR1 SGHTA, CDR2 FQGNSA. The V gene end was trimmed by 3 bases and the J gene end by 2 bases; junction bases not matched to a gene: 6. CDR3 amino acids: CASSFGLAGGRTTDTQYF. The CDR3 DNA reads as TGTGCCAGCAGCTTCGGACTAGCGGGGGGGCGGACCACAGATACGCAGTATTTT.

In DNA form, the CDR3 reads TGCAGTGCTAGAGACCTGAGCAGACCGCAGAACACTGAAGCTTTCTTT. Protein product: CSARDLSRPQNTEAFF. The rearrangement joins TRBV20-1 to TRBJ1-1; D remains ambiguous. Trimming shortened V by 0 bases and J by 1 base, and 15 bases separated the two germline ends. CDR1 and CDR2 (germline): DFQATT, SNEGSKA (reference sequence). There are 16 residues in the CDR3.

The table lists this clonotype with a few counts. The chain couples TRBV6-1 to TRBJ2-1; D is uncertain. This CDR3 is built from 12 residues. Deletions cut 8 bases from V and 8 bases from J, with 13 bases between. Germline V gene sequence: CDR1 MNHNS, CDR2 SASEGT. CDR3 amino acids: CASDHPTDEQFF. The CDR3, as DNA: TGTGCCAGCGACCACCCCACGGATGAGCAGTTCTTC.

This clonotype was counted only a few times. This sequence joins TRBV11-2 and TRBJ2-4; TRBD2 matches at 7 bases. With V trimmed by 0 bases and J by 4 bases, 9 bases remained unmatched. The CDR3 runs to 17 residues. CDR1 is SGHAT and CDR2 is FQNNGV in the germline V gene. CDR3 sequence (DNA): TGTGCCAGCAGCTTAGACAGCGTGTGGGGGGGTAAAAACATTCAGTACTTC. Translated: CASSLDSVWGGKNIQYF.

This clonotype was detected only a few times. The chain couples TRBV6-5 to TRBJ1-1; TRBD1 might be the D (6 bases). The CDR3 totals 13 residues. Per germline, CDR1 MNHEY and CDR2 SVGAGI. Trimming took 7 bases from V and 7 from J, leaving 16 bases between them. CDR3 residues: CASTSAGVNEAFF. The CDR3 coding sequence is TGTGCCAGCACATCGGCAGGGGTTAATGAAGCTTTCTTT.

The table lists this clonotype with many counts. The chain couples TRBV6-5 to TRBJ2-7; D unclear. CDR1 is MNHEY and CDR2 is SVGAGI in the germline V gene. The CDR3 contains 13 residues. Deletions cut 6 bases from V and 5 bases from J, with 14 bases between. As DNA, the CDR3 is TGTGCCAGCAGGGCCCCGTGGGCCCACGAGCAGTACTTC. This codes for CASRAPWAHEQYF.